This paragraph reports one TCR beta chain. Its cognate antigen has yet to be identified. The record has no base qualities; no much larger clone is one base away. The record originates from a study of tumor-infiltrating lymphocytes in primary liver carcinoma (dated by TCRdb to about 2017). General notes on the study: The five patients, three men and two women aged 30 to 69 years, had hepatocellular carcinoma (four) or combined HCC and intrahepatic cholangiocarcinoma (one). Tumors of the five patients were stage T1-T3 N0M0 with maximum diameters of roughly 4.2 to 11 cm. Roughly 3.65 to 7.13 million productive TCRbeta reads were obtained per sample, and no significant difference in read depth was found between tissue types. Across five regions of each liver tumor, along with adjacent normal tissue and blood, the study brought together TCRbeta repertoire sequencing, expression microarrays and whole-exome sequencing. A total of 35 specimens from 5 patients underwent TCRbeta repertoire sequencing, comprising about 25 tumor regions, 5 adjacent noncancerous liver tissues and 5 peripheral blood samples. To link TCRbeta repertoire diversity with the local molecular phenotype, the roughly 25 tumor region samples were profiled using Agilent mRNA microarrays. High reproducibility was observed for the technical replicate repertoires, with mean shared-clone rates approximately 0.92 and correlation coefficients above 0.95. Broad study findings and their caveats: Only the TCR beta chain was sequenced, which likely underestimates true repertoire diversity because unpaired alpha chains were not captured. Comparison of CD4+ and CD8+ T cell repertoires was precluded by the use of bulk unsorted samples. With just a handful of patients in the study, the authors point out that the findings should be validated in a larger study. Only about 7.5-24% of top clones were found in all five regions of a tumor, suggesting spatial heterogeneity of tumor-infiltrating T cells. Pairs of tumor regions showed greater repertoire overlap (mean about 36%) than tumor-adjacent pairs (roughly 17%) or tumor-blood pairs (around 15%), which is consistent with antigen-driven expansion. The top 250 clones accounted for a significantly greater share of the repertoire in tumors than in blood (p = 0.039).

Total RNA and DNA were co-extracted from roughly 20-30 mg of bulk tissue with the AllPrep DNA/RNA mini kit, without cell sorting. Four to six patients with histopathologically diagnosed primary liver carcinoma underwent surgical resection in China between late 2015 and March 2016. At the time of sampling, the patients had chronic HBV infection and had not received any treatment. Each tumor was sampled at five spatially separated regions: the tumor centre plus the superior, inferior, left-lateral and right-lateral poles. More than 75% viable tumor cells were found by histology in every tumor sample. Fresh tumor and adjacent tissue pieces were bisected; one half was stored in RNAlater at -80°C, the other sent for histology. Trimming takes 5 bases from V and 3 bases from J, and the germline ends sit 13 bases apart. Based on the germline V gene, the CDR1 and CDR2 sequences are SQVTM and ANQGSEA. There are 13 amino acids in the CDR3, from cysteine to phenylalanine inclusive. Solely the CDR3 DNA is kept, with 39 bases framed from the first base.

Using a constant-region primer and ProtoScript II reverse transcriptase, TCRbeta-specific cDNA was reverse-transcribed from approximately 0.5 ug total RNA. The TCRbeta libraries were prepared through three rounds of nested multiplex PCR following a slightly modified ARM-PCR procedure. Each of the first two PCR rounds ran for around 10 cycles using multiplex TRBV1-TRBV30 forward primers together with a Cbeta reverse primer. Sample barcodes and Illumina adapters were attached in a final 25-cycle PCR using Deep VentR polymerase. Amplicons of 200-500 bp were gel-purified with a QIAquick gel extraction kit before sequencing. TCRbeta amplicons were sequenced on an Illumina HiSeq 2500 with 250-bp paired-end reads. Per the authors' processing: Reads were quality-trimmed with Trimmomatic v0.33, and paired reads were merged with FLASH v1.2.11 to recover full CDR3 sequences. MiGEC v1.2.1b assigned V, D and J germline segments to the rearranged TCRbeta sequences. Clonotype statistics, along with Shannon-Wiener diversity indices, were calculated using VDJtools v1.0.0. To reduce sampling bias, subsequent analyses other than the diversity analysis used only the 250 most abundant clonotypes in each sample. TCRdb reprocessed the public reads (quality trimming at Q25 with fastp, clone calling with MiXCR) and kept in-frame beta chains. Identical CDR3 proteins give one entry, which carries the most common genes and DNA. It is TCRdb's table, rather than the study itself, that gives the V and J calls and clone size. The sample table contains 55,000 to 65,000 distinct CDR3 sequences; only one count was recorded for about two thirds of them. The biggest ten clones account for about 56% of the sample.

Recombination connected TRBV29-1 to TRBJ1-1, with the D gene not clear enough to name. The sample consisted of liver tumor tissue from sampling region 2. The cell subset or site label here, explained by the study, means: tumor region T2, inferior pole. The clonotype comes from a man aged 35 to 55 with primary liver carcinoma and hepatitis B virus infection. The DNA sequence is TGCAGCGTTTTAAAGGGTACGGACACTGAAGCTTTCTTT. Translated, this gives CSVLKGTDTEAFF. With all but the CDR3 taken from the reference TRBV29-1 and TRBJ1-1 genes, the full variable domain is: SAVISQKPSRDICQRGTSLTIQCQVDSQVTMMFWYRQQPGQSLTLIATANQGSEATYESGFVIDKFPISRPNLTFSTLTVSNMSPEDSSIYLCSVLKGTDTEAFFGQGTRLTVV.